These T cell receptor beta chains were read from a single sample in a study of cytomegalovirus exposure and HLA in healthy donors. Profiled with immunoSEQ multiplex PCR; TCRdb holds only in-frame clones, not every one. Of 150,000 or so clones listed, about two thirds are singletons. Sample: PBMCs. Receptors were obtained from a woman under 30 in good health and CMV-seronegative. CDR3s include the opening cysteine and the closing phenylalanine or tryptophan. Fields, in order: V gene, clone size, D gene, J gene, CDR3 protein, CDR3 DNA. D genes are given only for firm matches. Not all rows give a size; the values are once, few, many and, for expanded clones, a class.

TRBV11-2	.	.	TRBJ1-1	CASSFSGLNTEAFF	TGTGCCAGCAGCTTTTCAGGGTTGAACACTGAAGCTTTCTTT
TRBV30	.	TRBD1	TRBJ1-6	CAWSDGTANSPLHF	TGTGCCTGGAGTGACGGGACAGCAAATTCACCCCTCCACTTT
TRBV7-2	few	TRBD1	TRBJ2-2	CASSLLGTVLTGELFF	TGTGCCAGCAGCTTATTGGGGACAGTTCTAACCGGGGAGCTGTTTTTT
TRBV18	.	.	TRBJ2-3	CASFGGSTDTQYF	TGTGCCAGCTTCGGAGGGAGCACAGATACGCAGTATTTT
TRBV18	.	TRBD2	TRBJ2-2	CASSPRLAGGPDTGELFF	TGTGCCAGCTCACCGAGACTAGCGGGAGGGCCTGACACCGGGGAGCTGTTTTTT
TRBV6-1	.	TRBD1	TRBJ1-1	CASSWGQGGEAFF	TGTGCCAGCAGTTGGGGACAGGGTGGTGAAGCTTTCTTT
TRBV4-2	.	.	TRBJ1-2	CASSQAGVDYGYTF	TGTGCCAGCAGCCAAGCGGGGGTCGACTATGGCTACACCTTC
TRBV5-4	.	.	TRBJ1-3	CASSLDRQTISGNTIYF	TGTGCCAGCAGCTTGGACAGACAAACGATCTCTGGAAACACCATATATTTT
TRBV28	.	TRBD1	TRBJ2-7	CASSSKGQATYEQYF	TGTGCCAGCAGTTCAAAGGGACAGGCAACCTACGAGCAGTACTTC
TRBV21-1	.	.	TRBJ1-5	CASSKEGGRGIYIYSNQPQHF	TGTGCCAGCAGCAAAGAAGGAGGGAGGGGGATATATATATATAGCAATCAGCCCCAGCATTTT
TRBV7-8	.	.	TRBJ1-1	CASSLVYRVPRVEDHTEAFF	TGTGCCAGCAGCTTAGTGTACAGGGTTCCCAGGGTAGAAGACCACACTGAAGCTTTCTTT
TRBV9	.	.	TRBJ2-3	CASSVASARTDTQYF	TGTGCCAGCAGCGTAGCCAGCGCTCGCACAGATACGCAGTATTTT
TRBV7-8	.	.	TRBJ1-5	CASSLGGLYQPQHF	TGTGCCAGCAGCTTAGGGGGGCTCTATCAGCCCCAGCATTTT
TRBV6-6	.	TRBD2	TRBJ2-1	CASSYIAGVENEQFF	TGTGCCAGCAGTTACATAGCGGGAGTGGAAAATGAGCAGTTCTTC
TRBV27	.	.	TRBJ1-6	CATTRGSAGTNSPLHF	TGTGCCACGACTCGGGGGTCCGCGGGTACCAATTCACCCCTCCACTTT
TRBV5-1	.	.	TRBJ1-2	CASSLPGGGTEANYGYTF	TGCGCCAGCAGCTTGCCCGGCGGTGGCACCGAGGCTAACTATGGCTACACCTTC
TRBV5-1	few	.	TRBJ2-2	CASSTGHSNTGELFF	TGCGCCAGCAGCACGGGACATTCGAACACCGGGGAGCTGTTTTTT
TRBV9	.	TRBD2	TRBJ2-5	CASSVVAGGRETQYF	TGTGCCAGCAGCGTAGTAGCGGGGGGCCGGGAGACCCAGTACTTC
TRBV28	.	TRBD1	TRBJ1-4	CASSPTGEINEKLFF	TGTGCCAGCAGCCCTACAGGGGAGATTAATGAAAAACTGTTTTTT
TRBV4-3	.	TRBD1	TRBJ2-1	CASSSWGTGTGGLSSYNEQFF	TGCGCCAGCAGCTCCTGGGGGACAGGGACAGGGGGCTTAAGCTCCTACAATGAGCAGTTCTTC
TRBV28	few	.	TRBJ2-2	CASSTPWSRVLFTVNTGELFF	TGTGCCAGCAGTACGCCGTGGAGCAGAGTATTATTTACGGTCAACACCGGGGAGCTGTTTTTT
TRBV5-8	.	.	TRBJ1-2	CASSRWEGNYGYTF	TGTGCCAGCAGCCGTTGGGAGGGGAACTATGGCTACACCTTC
TRBV19	.	.	TRBJ2-4	CASNDRTKNIQYF	TGTGCCAGTAACGACAGGACGAAAAACATTCAGTACTTC
TRBV10-3	.	.	TRBJ1-1	CAISSQSNTEAFF	TGTGCCATCAGTTCACAGTCGAACACTGAAGCTTTCTTT
TRBV6-6	.	.	TRBJ2-3	CASSYRLGHTDTQYF	TGTGCCAGCAGTTACCGTTTGGGGCACACAGATACGCAGTATTTT
TRBV6-7	.	TRBD1	TRBJ1-3	CASAWGDREFSGNTIYF	TGTGCCAGCGCCTGGGGGGACAGGGAGTTCTCTGGAAACACCATATATTTT
TRBV4-1	.	TRBD2	TRBJ2-1	CASSQGTLLAGQQFF	TGCGCCAGCAGCCAAGGGACCCTCCTAGCGGGTCAGCAGTTCTTC
TRBV18	once	.	TRBJ1-1	CASSPPIRGTNTEAFF	TGTGCCAGCTCACCACCGATAAGGGGCACGAACACTGAAGCTTTCTTT
TRBV19	few	TRBD1	TRBJ1-3	CASSINRDRVDTIYF	TGTGCCAGTAGTATAAACCGGGACAGGGTGGACACCATATATTTT
TRBV1	.	.	TRBJ2-3	CISSQERLAEASTDTQYF	TGCATCAGCAGCCAAGAAAGACTAGCGGAGGCTAGCACAGATACGCAGTATTTT
TRBV11-2	.	TRBD2	TRBJ2-1	CASSLRLAGGLGSYNEQFF	TGTGCCAGCAGCTTAAGACTAGCGGGTGGTCTCGGCTCCTACAATGAGCAGTTCTTC
TRBV27	.	TRBD1	TRBJ1-4	CASSSGQGAAKLFF	TGTGCCAGCAGTTCAGGACAGGGGGCCGCAAAACTGTTTTTT
TRBV20-1	.	TRBD1	TRBJ1-1	CSAGTDEAFF	TGCAGTGCGGGGACAGATGAAGCTTTCTTT
TRBV7-2	.	TRBD1	TRBJ1-5	CASSLATGGQPQHF	TGTGCCAGCAGCTTAGCAACAGGGGGTCAGCCCCAGCATTTT
TRBV18	.	.	TRBJ1-2	CASSPGSNYGYTF	TGTGCCAGCTCACCCGGGTCTAACTATGGCTACACCTTC
TRBV30	.	TRBD1	TRBJ1-5	CAWSVQGKGQPQHF	TGTGCCTGGAGTGTACAGGGGAAGGGTCAGCCCCAGCATTTT
TRBV18	.	TRBD1	TRBJ1-2	CASSTDRGIRGYTF	TGTGCCAGCTCAACGGACAGGGGGATTCGTGGCTACACCTTC
TRBV6-5	.	.	TRBJ1-1	CASSYDYSPGAEAFF	TGTGCCAGCAGTTACGACTACAGCCCTGGGGCTGAAGCTTTCTTT
TRBV28	.	.	TRBJ2-3	CASRPGSRLADTQYF	TGTGCCAGCAGACCGGGTTCTCGGTTGGCAGATACGCAGTATTTT
TRBV2	.	.	TRBJ1-6	CASSPGRGAPLHF	TGTGCCAGCAGCCCTGGAAGGGGCGCACCCCTCCACTTT
TRBV18	.	TRBD2	TRBJ2-6	CASSVAGGYSGANVLTF	TGTGCCAGCTCCGTAGCGGGGGGTTACTCTGGGGCCAACGTCCTGACTTTC
TRBV5-1	.	TRBD1	TRBJ1-1	CASSLDLQGVYTEAFF	TGCGCCAGCAGCTTAGATCTCCAGGGGGTATATACTGAAGCTTTCTTT
TRBV7-8	.	.	TRBJ1-3	CASSLDGPGNTIYF	TGTGCCAGCAGCTTAGATGGCCCGGGAAACACCATATATTTT
TRBV5-4	.	.	TRBJ1-1	CASSLERGTEAFF	TGTGCCAGCAGCTTGGAGCGCGGCACTGAAGCTTTCTTT
TRBV5-1	.	.	TRBJ1-1	CASSSQGNTEAFF	TGCGCCAGCAGCTCACAGGGAAACACTGAAGCTTTCTTT
TRBV9	.	.	TRBJ1-6	CASSPGGSYNSPLHF	TGTGCCAGCAGCCCGGGGGGCTCCTATAATTCACCCCTCCACTTT
TRBV28	few	TRBD1	TRBJ1-5	CASRPNRGYSNQPQHF	TGTGCCAGCAGACCCAACAGGGGCTATAGCAATCAGCCCCAGCATTTT
TRBV5-8	.	.	TRBJ2-7	CASSLAYEQYF	TGTGCCAGCAGCTTGGCCTACGAGCAGTACTTC
TRBV6-6	.	.	TRBJ1-5	CASSYPNSNQPQHF	TGTGCCAGCAGTTACCCAAATAGCAATCAGCCCCAGCATTTT
TRBV11-2	.	.	TRBJ1-4	CASSLGTLGQRGEKLFF	TGTGCCAGCAGCTTAGGGACCTTGGGACAACGGGGCGAAAAACTGTTTTTT
TRBV7-2	.	.	TRBJ2-2	CASSLAGSWAGELFF	TGTGCCAGCAGCTTAGCGGGCAGTTGGGCCGGGGAGCTGTTTTTT
TRBV19	few	.	TRBJ1-4	CASSRVPRRTNEKLFF	TGTGCCAGTAGCCGCGTCCCGCGCCGGACTAATGAAAAACTGTTTTTT
TRBV21-1	.	.	TRBJ2-7	CASSNGRTSGEGLGYEQYF	TGTGCCAGCAGCAATGGCAGGACTAGCGGGGAGGGACTCGGCTACGAGCAGTACTTC
TRBV7-7	.	.	TRBJ2-3	CASSLMDSSTDTQYF	TGTGCCAGCAGCTTAATGGACAGTAGCACAGATACGCAGTATTTT
TRBV19	few	TRBD1	TRBJ1-4	CASCSTGQADEKLFF	TGTGCCAGTTGCAGTACGGGACAGGCGGATGAAAAACTGTTTTTT
TRBV19	.	.	TRBJ1-3	CASSQGSGNTIYF	TGTGCCAGTAGCCAGGGATCCGGAAACACCATATATTTT
TRBV27	.	.	TRBJ1-1	CASVPDRASTEAFF	TGTGCCAGTGTTCCCGACAGAGCGAGTACTGAAGCTTTCTTT
TRBV29-1	once	.	TRBJ1-6	CSVGGRIDSPLHF	TGCAGCGTTGGGGGCAGGATTGATTCACCCCTCCACTTT
TRBV29-1	.	.	TRBJ1-4	CSVELTGEKLFF	TGCAGCGTTGAGTTAACAGGGGAAAAACTGTTTTTT
TRBV29-1	.	TRBD1	TRBJ1-1	CSVEETGESIAFF	TGCAGCGTTGAAGAGACAGGGGAGAGTATAGCTTTCTTT